This T cell receptor beta chain is drawn from a study of human T cells and chemical hapten exposure. About the research overall: The study patch tested 0.01% DPC on the upper back and read results at 6 days. Study-level findings and limits: Patch test score rose with PT1 expanded TCRs, significant at 8, 16, 32, not 4.

For this clonotype: Its specificity is not known.

MiXCR, applied by TCRdb to the RACE reads, yields one record per CDR3 protein. This table holds more than 300,000 distinct CDR3 sequences, about 5.4% found once. Time point meaning: pre-sensitization, week 0. Treatment in this sample: therapeutic diphenylcyclopropenone sensitization with weekly scalp DPC. Trimming left V 0 bases short and J 5 bases short, with 15 bases between. CDR1 DFQATT and CDR2 SNEGSKA come from the germline V gene (reference sequence). The CDR3 sequence is 15 residues long. The rearrangement uses TRBV20-1 and TRBJ2-3; no clear D. Material: whole blood, obtained in connection with sensitization to the hapten diphenylcyclopropenone (DPC). The receptor was derived from a woman under 30 with alopecia areata. Some clones in this sample may be carry-over from other donors' samples. The CDR3 sequence: CSARDLQGTGDTQYF. CDR3 in DNA: TGCAGTGCTAGAGATCTCCAAGGTACGGGAGATACGCAGTATTTT.